This T cell receptor (beta chain) is from a study of technical replicates of blood from a handful of donors. Germline lookup yields CDR1 SGHTA and CDR2 FQGTGA. The CDR3 is made up of 14 amino acids. V was shortened by 0 bases and J by 4 bases, with 7 bases between the two germline ends. This table comes from immunoSEQ multiplex PCR, and its TCRdb copy is limited to in-frame clones, with some not included. The sample lists 90,000 to 100,000 clones, about 94% occurring once. This TCR was recovered from a human donor in good health. The sequenced material came from T cells isolated from PBMCs. The V and J genes are TRBV7-3 and TRBJ1-3; no clear D gene. DNA of the CDR3: TGTGCCAGCAGCTTAACGCCGGGAGGAAACACCATATATTTT. Translated, it gives CASSLTPGGNTIYF.